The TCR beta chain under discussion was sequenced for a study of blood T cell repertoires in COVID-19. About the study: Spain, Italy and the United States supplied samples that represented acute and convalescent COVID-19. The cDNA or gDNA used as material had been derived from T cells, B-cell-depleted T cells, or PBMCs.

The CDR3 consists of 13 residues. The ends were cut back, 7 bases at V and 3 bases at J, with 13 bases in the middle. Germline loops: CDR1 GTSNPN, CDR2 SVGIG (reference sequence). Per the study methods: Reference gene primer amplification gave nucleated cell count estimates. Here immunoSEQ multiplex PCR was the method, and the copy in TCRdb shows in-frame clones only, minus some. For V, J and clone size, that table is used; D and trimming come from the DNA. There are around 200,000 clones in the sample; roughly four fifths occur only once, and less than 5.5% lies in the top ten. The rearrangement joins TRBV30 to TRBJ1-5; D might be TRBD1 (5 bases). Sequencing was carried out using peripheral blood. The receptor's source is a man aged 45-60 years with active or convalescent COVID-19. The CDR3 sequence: CAFGGPDNQPQHF. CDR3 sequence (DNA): TGTGCCTTCGGGGGTCCCGACAATCAGCCCCAGCATTTT.